This TCR beta chain was captured in a study of T cells in Graves' hyperthyroidism and ophthalmopathy. Amplification of TCR beta CDR3 regions was performed using RNA transcripts as template. The primer set for the first-round RT-PCR of the TCR CDR3 was HTBI. Via MiXCR, TCRdb re-called the multiplex PCR reads, giving one row per CDR3 protein. The sample includes roughly 400,000 distinct CDR3 sequences, over 12% of them seen just once. V was cut by 4 bases and J by 8 bases, with 9 bases left in between. CDR1 is SEHNR and CDR2 is FQNEAQ in the germline V gene (reference sequence). The CDR3 is made up of 13 amino acids.

Sequencing was done on a sample of blood. The J gene is TRBJ1-6, the V gene TRBV7-9, with no clear D. The clonotype comes from a man aged 45-65 years with Graves' ophthalmopathy. The CDR3 coding sequence is TGTGCCAGCAGCTCCCACGCTGATTCACCCCTCCACTTT. Amino acids: CASSSHADSPLHF. The variable domain in full, completed from reference TRBV7-9 and TRBJ1-6, reads DTGVSQNPRHKITKRGQNVTFRCDPISEHNRLYWYRQTLGQGPEFLTYFQNEAQLEKSRLLSDRFSAERPKGSFSTLEIQRTEQGDSAMYLCASSSHADSPLHFGNGTRLTVT.